What follows describes a single TCR beta chain. This clone was counted only a few times. The antigen it binds to is not known. Nothing much larger sits one base from this clone, and base qualities are not available. The record originates from a study of primary melanoma T cells and metastatic recurrence (dated by TCRdb to 2020 to 2022). For context, the study as a whole: A total of about 200 primary melanomas made up the cohort, all of stage T2 to T4 and more than 1 mm thick. The T-cell fraction measured by TCR beta sequencing was compared against progression-free survival as the clinical outcome. The study examined whether T-cell fraction and T-cell repertoire clonality in primary melanoma tumors predicted patient outcome. Histopathological grading of tumor-infiltrating lymphocytes was compared with the sequencing-derived T-cell fraction. Broad study findings and their caveats: A T-cell fraction greater than 20% appeared to be protective whatever the ulceration status, mitotic rate or nodal disease. Progression-free survival prediction was reportedly improved more by adding T-cell fraction to tumor thickness than by adding any other histopathological variable. An effective T-cell-mediated antitumor response in primary melanoma was presented by the authors only as a suggestion rather than as a demonstrated mechanism. Progression-free survival was reportedly predicted by the tumor T-cell fraction independently of age, mitotic rate, ulceration and thickness.

The library relied on the immunoSEQ multiplex PCR assay. Primary melanoma tumor tissue underwent high-throughput sequencing of the T-cell receptor beta chain. The paper's data handling went like this. Repertoire analyses included TCRB CDR3 sharing between samples and the distribution of insertions and deletions. A gradient-boosted model ranked how well the T-cell fraction predicted outcome compared with histopathological variables. TCRdb stores this immuneACCESS table with in-frame sequences only. Part of the clones is absent; in the studies checked, under half of the shortfall reflects unresolved V genes, and no reason is known for the rest. That table supplies the V and J calls and clone size; D and trimming were determined from the DNA. The sample yields some 800 clones; about 83% were counted once. 15% to 17% of the sample belongs to the ten largest clones. Ends trimmed: V by 5 bases, J by 9 bases; bases unmatched to a gene: 12. From the cysteine up to the phenylalanine, the CDR3 has a length of 15 residues. Only the CDR3 DNA stays, 45 bases, in frame from base 1. As encoded in the germline V gene, CDR1 is SGHNT while CDR2 is YENEEA.

Each patient's primary melanoma had been surgically resected and was viewed as potentially curable, though still at risk of metastatic recurrence. The chain joins TRBV11-3 to TRBJ2-3; TRBD2 matches 9 bases in the middle. The clonotype comes from a human donor with melanoma. The sample taken for sequencing was melanoma tumor tissue. The CDR3 here reads CASSRRQRGDLTQYF. The DNA is TGTGCCAGCAGCCGCCGGCAGCGGGGGGACCTGACGCAGTATTTT. This CDR3, with the reference TRBV11-3 and TRBJ2-3 proteins standing in past its ends, gives the full variable domain EAGVVQSPRYKIIEKKQPVAFWCNPISGHNTLYWYLQNLGQGPELLIRYENEEAVDDSQLPKDRFSAERLKGVDSTLKIQPAELGDSAVYLCASSRRQRGDLTQYFGPGTRLTVL.